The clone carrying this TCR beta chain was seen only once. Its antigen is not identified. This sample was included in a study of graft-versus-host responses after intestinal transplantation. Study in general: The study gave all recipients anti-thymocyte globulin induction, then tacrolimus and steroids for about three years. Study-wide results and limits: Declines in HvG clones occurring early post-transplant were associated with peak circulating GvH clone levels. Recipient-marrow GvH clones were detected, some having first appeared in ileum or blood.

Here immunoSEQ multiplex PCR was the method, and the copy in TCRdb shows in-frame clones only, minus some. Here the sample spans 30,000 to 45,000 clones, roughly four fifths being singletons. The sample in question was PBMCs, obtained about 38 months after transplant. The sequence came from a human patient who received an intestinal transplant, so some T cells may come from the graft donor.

The CDR3 sequence: CASSLGIGTSGTNEQFF. The CDR3 coding sequence is TGTGCCAGCAGCTTAGGAATCGGGACTAGCGGGACCAATGAGCAGTTCTTC. The V call is TRBV7-9, the J call TRBJ2-1, with 13 bases matching TRBD2. This CDR3 has 17 amino acids. The J segment lost 6 bases and the V segment lost 1 base, leaving 6 bases of the junction unmatched. Germline CDR1 and CDR2: SEHNR and FQNEAQ (reference sequence).